This entry lists 19 T cell receptor beta chains sequenced from one sample in a study of shared clonotypes between healthy human individuals (dated by TCRdb to 2019 to 2021). The library was produced with the immunoSEQ multiplex PCR assay. TCRdb's version of the immuneACCESS table is confined to in-frame rearrangements and falls short of the full clone set. An unresolved V gene accounts for under half of the shortfall where checked; the remainder is of unknown origin. In this sample the table shows about 2.1 million clones, about 94% of which occur a single time. Together, the top ten hold about 1.7% of the sample. For the CD8 naive samples, CD45RO-negative cells were positively selected for CCR7, yielding a CD45RA+CCR7+ population from which TemRA cells were excluded. Source material: naive CD8+ T cells from PBMCs. The sample's cell subset or site, from its label and the paper: CD45RA+CCR7+. The receptors here all came from a man between 18 and 35 years old in good health. Some clones in this sample may be carry-over from other donors' samples.

V is TRBV27 and J is TRBJ2-3; D is possibly TRBD2 (5 bases). V was shortened by 3 bases and J by 6 bases, with 13 bases between the two germline ends. CDR1 is MNHEY, CDR2 SMNVEV, per germline (reference sequence). This CDR3 comprises 14 residues. CDR3 DNA: TGTGCCAGCAGTTTGGGAGCCACCGGGGATACGCAGTATTTT. This translates into CASSLGATGDTQYF.

The chain links TRBV28 to TRBJ1-1, with D unresolved. This CDR3 comprises 14 residues. Germline V lookup: CDR1 MDHEN, CDR2 SYDVKM. Trimming shortened V by 2 bases and J by 0 bases, and 7 bases separated the two germline ends. Here the CDR3 reads CASSLPKLNTEAFF. In DNA form, the CDR3 reads TGTGCCAGCAGTTTACCCAAGCTGAACACTGAAGCTTTCTTT. Using reference TRBV28 and TRBJ1-1 for the parts outside the CDR3, the full variable domain is DVKVTQSSRYLVKRTGEKVFLECVQDMDHENMFWYRQDPGLGLRLIYFSYDVKMKEKGDIPEGYSVSREKKERFSLILESASTNQTSMYLCASSLPKLNTEAFFGQGTRLTVV.

CDR3 loop: CASSEHLASRTDTQYF. CDR3 nucleotide sequence: TGTGCCAGCAGTGAACATCTAGCATCCCGCACAGATACGCAGTATTTT. V and J are TRBV2 and TRBJ2-3; possibly TRBD2 for D (5 bases). The V and J ends lost 2 bases and 1 base respectively, with 13 bases between them. Germline lookup yields CDR1 SNHLY and CDR2 FYNNEI. The CDR3 runs 16 residues.

The V and J genes are TRBV13 and TRBJ2-1; 7 bases are shared with TRBD2. Germline values: CDR1 PRHDT, CDR2 FYEKMQ (reference sequence). There are 15 residues in the CDR3. Unmatched junction bases numbered 12, after V lost 3 bases and J lost 10 bases. The CDR3 bases are TGTGCCAGCAGCTTGAGACTAGCACCGGGATACGAGCAGTTCTTC. Protein sequence: CASSLRLAPGYEQFF.

The V and J genes are TRBV16 and TRBJ2-5; no definite D call. V was trimmed by 0 bases and J by 3 bases, leaving 8 bases between them. The CDR3 contains 14 residues. Germline assignment: CDR1 KGHSY and CDR2 FQNENV. The CDR3 region has the DNA TGTGCCAGCAGCCAATCGGGTGGGGAAGAGACCCAGTACTTC. This codes for CASSQSGGEETQYF.

The chain couples TRBV28 to TRBJ1-4, with TRBD1 identical over 11 bases. V trimming: 6 bases; J trimming: 7 bases; junction bases outside the gene matches: 16. CDR3 length: 18 residues. Germline loops: CDR1 MDHEN, CDR2 SYDVKM. The CDR3 spells CASRTYGTGGLMSEKLFF. CDR3 bases: TGTGCCAGCAGAACCTACGGGACAGGGGGTTTGATGAGTGAAAAACTGTTTTTT.

Concerning this clone itself: The sample carries other DNA sequences with the same CDR3. The V call is TRBV7-9, the J call TRBJ2-1, with unresolved D. Trimming removed 4 bases at V and 7 bases at J, with 2 bases between. This CDR3 is built from 10 residues. Germline CDR1 is SEHNR and CDR2 is FQNEAQ (reference sequence). The CDR3 coding sequence is TGTGCCAGCAGCTCGAATGAGCAGTTCTTC. Its protein is CASSSNEQFF.

This chain uses TRBV7-7 with TRBJ2-2; D is unclear. Germline CDR1 reads SSHAT; CDR2 reads FNYEAQ (reference sequence). This CDR3 contains 14 residues. The V end lost 4 bases, the J end lost 1 base, and 7 bases lay between the germline ends. This CDR3 is CASSSDMNTGELFF. As DNA, the CDR3 is TGTGCCAGCAGCTCCGACATGAACACCGGGGAGCTGTTTTTT.

V usage is TRBV28 and J usage is TRBJ1-2; D unresolved. Germline values: CDR1 MDHEN, CDR2 SYDVKM. The ends were cut back, 1 base at V and 1 base at J, with 10 bases in the middle. The CDR3 is made up of 15 amino acids. The CDR3 sequence is CASSLLEGGNYGYTF. CDR3 nucleotide sequence: TGTGCCAGCAGTTTATTGGAAGGAGGTAACTATGGCTACACCTTC.

This chain joins TRBV10-2 and TRBJ1-5; tentatively, D is TRBD1 (5 bases). Germline CDR1 WSHSY, CDR2 SAAADI. The CDR3 totals 13 residues. The V end was cut by 8 bases, the J end by 6 bases, with 14 bases between. The CDR3 here is CASLKGEGQPQHF. CDR3 in DNA: TGCGCCAGCCTTAAAGGGGAGGGTCAGCCCCAGCATTTT.

The genes are TRBV5-6 and TRBJ2-7; possible D gene TRBD1, 5 bases. This CDR3 has 12 amino acids. V was cut by 4 bases and J by 1 base, with 6 bases left in between. From germline, CDR1 is SGHDT and CDR2 YYEEEE. The CDR3 DNA reads TGTGCCAGCAGCCAGGGTTCCTACGAGCAGTACTTC. It translates to CASSQGSYEQYF.

The chain uses TRBV5-6 and TRBJ1-1; 9 bases are shared with TRBD1. The CDR3 totals 15 residues. Germline CDR1 reads SGHDT; CDR2 reads YYEEEE. V was pared by 2 bases and J by 0 bases, with 2 bases of the junction left unmatched. The CDR3 nucleotides read TGTGCCAGCAGCTTCGGACAGGGGCTGAACACTGAAGCTTTCTTT. The encoded protein is CASSFGQGLNTEAFF.

The rearrangement links TRBV25-1 to TRBJ2-7; 7 bases align to TRBD1. From germline, CDR1 is MGHDK and CDR2 SYGVNS. The CDR3 is made up of 16 amino acids. The trim removed 4 bases at V and 0 bases at J, leaving 9 bases unmatched. This CDR3 reads CASSVHDRESSYEQYF. DNA of the CDR3: TGTGCCAGCAGTGTTCACGACAGGGAGAGCTCCTACGAGCAGTACTTC.

The rearrangement joins TRBV19 to TRBJ1-1; 7 positions match TRBD1. This CDR3 is built from 14 residues. The germline gives CDR1 LNHDA, CDR2 SQIVND (reference sequence). The V segment lost 7 bases and the J segment 5 bases; nucleotides outside the gene matches: 10. CDR3 in amino acids: CASTAGDRATEAFF. The CDR3 DNA reads as TGTGCCAGTACCGCCGGCGACAGGGCTACTGAAGCTTTCTTT.

The rearrangement joins TRBV28 to TRBJ2-7; possible D gene TRBD1, 7 bases. CDR1 and CDR2 (germline): MDHEN, SYDVKM. The germline V and J ends were trimmed by 6 bases and 2 bases, with 14 bases remaining between them. This CDR3 has 14 residues. CDR3 residues: CASRGAGQTYEQYF. CDR3 nucleotide sequence: TGTGCCAGCAGGGGTGCGGGACAGACCTACGAGCAGTACTTC.

The chain has TRBV7-9 and TRBJ1-4; 9 nucleotides match TRBD1. CDR3 size: 16 residues. The germline V gene has CDR1 SEHNR and CDR2 FQNEAQ (reference sequence). V shed 4 bases and J 8 bases; nucleotides not matched to a gene: 11. CDR3 protein: CASSSPTDRGGEKLFF. CDR3 DNA sequence: TGTGCCAGCAGCTCTCCGACGGACAGGGGAGGCGAAAAACTGTTTTTT. Filled out from reference TRBV7-9 and TRBJ1-4, the complete variable domain reads DTGVSQNPRHKITKRGQNVTFRCDPISEHNRLYWYRQTLGQGPEFLTYFQNEAQLEKSRLLSDRFSAERPKGSFSTLEIQRTEQGDSAMYLCASSSPTDRGGEKLFFGSGTQLSVL.

The chain employs TRBV29-1 and TRBJ2-3, with D tentatively TRBD2 (6 bases). The germline V and J ends were trimmed by 4 bases and 0 bases, with 17 bases remaining between them. The germline gives CDR1 SQVTM, CDR2 ANQGSEA. The CDR3 spans 16 residues. DNA of the CDR3: TGCAGCGTTGTTGGCGGGGCGACCCCTAGCACAGATACGCAGTATTTT. It specifies CSVVGGATPSTDTQYF.

Regarding this clone: Just one base apart from a much larger clone, this may be a read error. The V and J genes are TRBV27 and TRBJ1-5; unclear D gene. This CDR3 is built from 11 residues. V dropped 3 bases and J dropped 6 bases, with 3 bases sitting between them. Germline V lookup: CDR1 MNHEY, CDR2 SMNVEV (reference sequence). CDR3 loop: CASSFGQPQHF. CDR3 coding DNA: TGTGCCAGCAGTTTTGGTCAGCCCCAGCATTTT.

The chain carries TRBV20-1 and TRBJ2-7; D unclear. The CDR3 covers 9 residues. V lost 4 bases and J 6 bases, leaving 4 bases between the germline ends. The germline V gene encodes CDR1 DFQATT and CDR2 SNEGSKA (reference sequence). The CDR3 sequence is CSATSEQYF. The DNA for the CDR3 is TGCAGTGCTACCTCCGAGCAGTACTTC.